A single sample is the source of the 26 T cell receptor beta chains below, sequenced in a study of monozygotic twins with inflammatory bowel disease. From the 5' RACE reads, TCRdb lists one entry per CDR3 protein and no DNA. Its table records approximately 400,000 distinct CDR3 sequences. Sequencing was performed on blood. The receptors were gathered from a human donor with ulcerative colitis or Crohn's disease, or a healthy co-twin of an affected twin (not recorded which).

The rearrangement uses TRBV6-5 and TRBJ2-3. The CDR3 runs 12 residues. CDR1 MNHEY and CDR2 SVGAGI come from the germline V gene. Here the CDR3 reads CASRGRTDTQYF.

The gene calls are TRBV5-1 and TRBJ2-5; TCRdb lists TRBD1, though no DNA is available to test this call. The CDR3 consists of 13 residues. Germline V gene data show CDR1 as SGHRS and CDR2 as YFSETQ. The CDR3 here is CASKSGARETQYF. The variable domain in full, with the rest retrieved from reference TRBV5-1 and TRBJ2-5, is KAGVTQTPRYLIKTRGQQVTLSCSPISGHRSVSWYQQTPGQGLQFLFEYFSETQRNKGNFPGRFSGRQFSNSRSEMNVSTLELGDSALYLCASKSGARETQYFGPGTRLLVL.

J is TRBJ1-1 and V is TRBV5-1; TCRdb's D call, TRBD1, is unchecked because there is no DNA. The CDR3 is made up of 15 amino acids. Germline assignment: CDR1 SGHRS and CDR2 YFSETQ. The CDR3: CASSLAAGGRPEAFF.

This chain uses TRBV12-3 or TRBV12-4 with TRBJ1-2; absent DNA, TCRdb's TRBD1 call cannot be checked. This CDR3 is 15 amino acids long. The CDR3 sequence: CASRGGQNANYGYTF.

The chain carries TRBV2 and TRBJ1-2; the TCRdb call, TRBD1, lacks DNA for checking. CDR1 is SNHLY, CDR2 FYNNEI, per germline. The CDR3 loop spans 16 amino acids. This CDR3 reads CASRNHLGAKVHGYTF.

CDR3 region: CASSWGERVSTDTQYF. The rearrangement links TRBV28 to TRBJ2-3; with no DNA, the TCRdb D assignment of TRBD2 cannot be verified. Germline V gene lookup returns CDR1 MDHEN and CDR2 SYDVKM. The CDR3 is made up of 16 amino acids.

The CDR3 region is CASSLEISTDTQYF. The chain is built from TRBV5-1 and TRBJ2-3. The CDR3 extends over 14 amino acids. The germline V gene has CDR1 SGHRS and CDR2 YFSETQ.

This chain links TRBV7-3 with TRBJ1-3; TCRdb designates TRBD1, a call that cannot be tested without DNA. The CDR3 sequence is 15 residues long. Germline CDR1 SGHTA, CDR2 FQGTGA. The CDR3 sequence is CASSRWGGSGNTIYF.

J is TRBJ2-7 and V is TRBV6-6. Germline V gene data show CDR1 as MNHNY and CDR2 as SVGAGI (reference sequence). There are 11 residues in the CDR3. The CDR3 loop reads CASRLNYEQYF.

The rearrangement uses TRBV6-5 and TRBJ1-2; TCRdb indicates TRBD1, and absent DNA this call remains unverified. The CDR3 contains 11 residues. The germline gives CDR1 MNHEY, CDR2 SVGAGI. CDR3: CASGTGGASTF.

The chain recombines TRBV6-5 with TRBJ2-3; TCRdb lists TRBD2, though no DNA is available to test this call. Germline CDR1 MNHEY, CDR2 SVGAGI. The CDR3 loop spans 18 amino acids. The CDR3 protein is CASSSLRLPEFRTDTQYF.

V usage is TRBV6-1 and J usage is TRBJ2-3. This CDR3 spans 15 amino acids. Germline loops: CDR1 MNHNS, CDR2 SASEGT. CDR3: CASSQTGASTDTQYF.

This sequence joins TRBV27 and TRBJ1-6. Germline lookup yields CDR1 MNHEY and CDR2 SMNVEV (reference sequence). CDR3 length: 11 amino acids. This chain's CDR3 is CASLLRSPLHF.

V and J are TRBV10-3 and TRBJ2-1. The CDR3 has 13 amino acids. The germline V gene encodes CDR1 ENHRY and CDR2 SYGVKD. CDR3 amino acids: CAISPTSYNEQFF.

The rearrangement links TRBV28 to TRBJ2-5; the D gene TCRdb calls, TRBD1, cannot be checked with no DNA. CDR3 length equals 20 residues. Per germline, CDR1 MDHEN and CDR2 SYDVKM. The chain's CDR3 is CASSGSWGDVPASAQETQYF.

This CDR3 reads CASSLLSFADNEQFF. This chain connects TRBV5-1 to TRBJ2-1. CDR1 SGHRS and CDR2 YFSETQ come from the germline V gene. The CDR3 extends over 15 amino acids.

This chain uses TRBV5-1 with TRBJ2-1; no DNA is available, so the TRBD1 call from TCRdb remains unchecked. Germline loops: CDR1 SGHRS, CDR2 YFSETQ. The CDR3 contains 15 residues. CDR3 in amino acids: CASSLENRGYNEQFF.

The chain combines TRBV4-2 with TRBJ1-2; checking the TCRdb D call of TRBD1 is not possible without DNA. Germline CDR1 is LGHNA and CDR2 is YNFKEQ. This CDR3 has 15 amino acids. The CDR3 loop is CASSQDRGANYGYTF.

V is TRBV5-1 and J is TRBJ1-1; as DNA is missing, the TRBD1 call by TCRdb cannot be tested. CDR1 and CDR2 (germline): SGHRS, YFSETQ. This CDR3 has 14 residues. This chain's CDR3 is CASSTGVVNTEAFF.

The chain is built from TRBV3-1 and TRBJ2-2. The CDR3 is made up of 14 amino acids. The germline V gene has CDR1 LGHDT and CDR2 YNNKEL (reference sequence). The CDR3 reads CASSQYGDTGELFF.

The rearrangement joins TRBV15 to TRBJ2-5; TCRdb returns TRBD1, unconfirmable since there is no DNA. The CDR3 has 15 amino acids. CDR1 and CDR2 (germline): LNHNV, YYDKDF (reference sequence). The CDR3 reads CATSRELRVRETQYF.

The J gene is TRBJ1-5, the V gene TRBV20-1. The CDR3 extends over 14 amino acids. Looked up from germline, CDR1 is DFQATT and CDR2 is SNEGSKA (reference sequence). The CDR3 reads CSAREPGADQPQHF.

The chain recombines TRBV5-1 with TRBJ2-2. Germline CDR1 and CDR2: SGHRS and YFSETQ. The CDR3 contains 16 residues. CDR3 in amino acids: CASSQMATPMTGELFF.

The V gene is TRBV28, the J gene TRBJ1-5; the D gene TCRdb calls, TRBD1, cannot be checked with no DNA. This CDR3 is 13 amino acids long. Germline V CDR1 and CDR2: MDHEN, SYDVKM. Here the CDR3 reads CASHPWDDQPQHF.

The V call is TRBV29-1, the J call TRBJ1-1; TCRdb proposes TRBD1, but this gene call is untestable without DNA. The CDR3 covers 14 residues. Germline CDR1 SQVTM, CDR2 ANQGSEA. CDR3 amino acids: CSVVTGGLYTEAFF.

The genes are TRBV11-2 and TRBJ2-1; the D gene TCRdb calls, TRBD1, cannot be checked with no DNA. From germline, CDR1 is SGHAT and CDR2 FQNNGV. The CDR3 sequence is 18 residues long. Here the CDR3 reads CASSFRPGGQGYYNEQFF. The full variable domain, rest sourced from reference TRBV11-2 and TRBJ2-1, is EAGVAQSPRYKIIEKRQSVAFWCNPISGHATLYWYQQILGQGPKLLIQFQNNGVVDDSQLPKDRFSAERLKGVDSTLKIQPAKLEDSAVYLCASSFRPGGQGYYNEQFFGPGTRLTVL.